A selection of T cell receptor beta chains follows, all from one sample in a study of blood T cells in healthy people across ages. TCRdb analysed the 5' RACE reads with MiXCR anew, one entry per CDR3 protein. The sample records 850,000 or so distinct CDR3 sequences, less than 35% being singletons. The source material was blood. The source of these receptors is a woman older than 75 in good health. Each CDR3 is given without its conserved first and last residue. Each record gives: V gene, CDR3 protein.

>TRBV12-5
ASGNSGGAFTQY
>TRBV7-2
ASSISGQINEQF
>TRBV19
ASSRGGTLIYEQY
>TRBV18
TSSFSGQPSNYGYT
>TRBV19
ASSSGGLNYGYT
>TRBV2
ASRSPGGGSIETQY
>TRBV14
ASSQFEGNEQF
>TRBV20-1
SASRGVGEQY
>TRBV5-5
ASRRGGFSAF
>TRBV11-2
ASSPGRAGETQY
>TRBV20-1
SAKAGGGAFGETQY
>TRBV5-4
ASSSQEQGSPYEQY
>TRBV25-1
ASSEGSLLYGYT
>TRBV5-1
ASSLDGGAEQF
>TRBV18
ASSPLSNDEQF
>TRBV4-3
ASTILQGGELF
>TRBV2
ASGGDRGGYT
>TRBV6-1
ASSVKGLNEQY
>TRBV20-1
SANVGAYNEQF
>TRBV12-3/TRBV12-4
ACSFSGYEAF
>TRBV7-9
ASSSGTSGILSPDTQY
>TRBV7-2
ASSRQASNYGYT
>TRBV7-2
ASSLASGGPDNEQY
>TRBV6-6
ASRISYTQY
>TRBV2
AGGRDTQY
>TRBV28
ASSLGQGATETQY
>TRBV27
ASSFNGGYNEQF
>TRBV6-2/TRBV6-3
ASSRQGKPSYEQY
>TRBV12-3/TRBV12-4
ASSPHPLAGPRETQY
>TRBV10-2
ASREQGENTEAF
>TRBV7-8
ANSFAGGLTQY
>TRBV11-2
ASSTTPQGYDTQY
>TRBV7-2
ASSPPTGNEQF
>TRBV7-2
ASSSSRGSPSYNEQF
>TRBV5-1
ASSLAAGRSTEAF
>TRBV7-2
ASSLAGGISFRDGYT
>TRBV12-3/TRBV12-4
ASSLGGGASNEQF
>TRBV20-1
SAVGQTSYNSPLH
>TRBV5-1
ASHSRGGLFADTQY
>TRBV20-1
SAPKAGASTDTQY
>TRBV6-1
ASNRTRSDTQY
>TRBV29-1
SVSDNGANVLT
>TRBV20-1
SARDGRAGANTGELF
>TRBV12-3/TRBV12-4
ASSPNLGGYT
>TRBV5-1
ASSGEGGTPSTDTQY
>TRBV7-2
ASSPPGGANSPLH
>TRBV6-2/TRBV6-3
ASRTGSGNYNGQF
>TRBV27
ASSLSWTGRNEKLF